The rows below give T cell receptor beta chains drawn from one sample of a study of T cells after yellow fever vaccination. MiXCR, run by TCRdb on the 5' RACE reads, gives a single entry per CDR3 protein. The sample consists of about 45,000 distinct CDR3 sequences, 6% to 7% of them appearing once. Sample: CD8+ T cells not binding an NS4B(214-222) dextramer, sorted from PBMCs, taken 45 days after the yellow fever booster vaccination. These receptors were collected from a man younger than 45 who received the YFV17D yellow fever vaccine. Each CDR3 is given with its conserved first and last residue. D genes are given only for firm matches. A row's size may be missing; if present it is once, few, many or a size class.

J gene,D gene,V gene,clone size,CDR3 protein,CDR3 DNA
TRBJ2-3,.,TRBV10-1,many,CASSGAGPTDTQYF,TGCGCCAGCAGTGGAGCGGGCCCCACAGATACGCAGTATTTT
TRBJ2-3,.,TRBV11-2,many,CASTVRTLSTDTQYF,TGTGCCAGCACCGTACGAACGCTATCCACAGATACGCAGTATTTT
TRBJ2-1,.,TRBV6-2/TRBV6-3,many,CASSPWVEQFF,TGTGCCAGCAGCCCTTGGGTTGAGCAGTTCTTC
TRBJ2-7,TRBD1,TRBV7-2,few,CASSLAPPGQANEQYF,TGTGCCAGCAGCCTAGCCCCTCCGGGACAGGCAAACGAGCAGTACTTC
TRBJ2-7,.,TRBV4-3,many,CASSQVVMGHEQYF,TGCGCCAGCAGCCAAGTCGTCATGGGCCACGAGCAGTACTTC
TRBJ1-2,.,TRBV7-9,many,CASSPRTDYGYTF,TGTGCCAGCAGCCCGCGGACAGACTATGGCTACACCTTC
TRBJ2-2,TRBD1,TRBV24-1,many,CATSVVDRDTTNTGELFF,TGTGCCACCAGTGTGGTGGACAGGGATACCACAAACACCGGGGAGCTGTTTTTT
TRBJ2-6,.,TRBV15,many,CATSSQGFGANVLTF,TGTGCCACCAGCAGCCAGGGGTTTGGGGCCAACGTCCTGACTTTC
TRBJ2-2,TRBD1,TRBV29-1,many,CSVISTGVGGELFF,TGCAGCGTCATCTCGACAGGGGTCGGTGGGGAGCTGTTTTTT
TRBJ2-1,.,TRBV27,.,CASSLVALSSYNEQFF,TGTGCCAGCAGTTTAGTGGCGCTGAGCTCCTACAATGAGCAGTTCTTC
TRBJ2-7,.,TRBV28,many,CASSFSQDSNYEQYF,TGTGCCAGCAGTTTCTCCCAGGACAGCAACTACGAGCAGTACTTC
TRBJ2-7,.,TRBV30,many,CAWSVGDSYEQYF,TGTGCCTGGAGTGTGGGGGACTCCTACGAGCAGTACTTC
TRBJ2-1,TRBD2,TRBV19,many,CASSIDRTSGRASYNEQFF,TGTGCCAGTAGTATAGACAGGACTAGCGGGAGGGCCTCCTACAATGAGCAGTTCTTC
TRBJ2-1,.,TRBV14,many,CASSQESASREQFF,TGTGCCAGCAGCCAAGAATCCGCGAGTCGTGAGCAGTTCTTC
TRBJ2-3,.,TRBV28,many,CASSSGGTDTQYF,TGTGCCAGCAGTTCGGGGGGCACAGATACGCAGTATTTT
TRBJ2-1,.,TRBV5-1,many,CASSLEGLEQVLQFF,TGCGCCAGCAGCTTGGAAGGGCTAGAGCAGGTTTTGCAGTTCTTC
TRBJ2-7,.,TRBV10-2,.,CAIQTPYEQYF,TGCGCCATCCAGACACCATACGAGCAGTACTTC
TRBJ2-2,.,TRBV12-3/TRBV12-4,many,CASSLEGAGELFF,TGTGCCAGCAGTTTGGAGGGGGCCGGGGAGCTGTTTTTT
TRBJ2-1,TRBD2,TRBV5-4,few,CASSAGPGLAPGNEQFF,TGTGCCAGCAGCGCTGGACCGGGACTAGCCCCCGGCAATGAGCAGTTCTTC
TRBJ2-7,.,TRBV6-5,many,CASSYRFGNRYEQYF,TGTGCCAGCAGTTACCGTTTCGGGAACCGCTACGAGCAGTACTTC
TRBJ2-3,.,TRBV15,many,CATSRDQVVDTQYF,TGTGCCACCAGCAGAGATCAGGTGGTAGATACGCAGTATTTT
TRBJ2-5,TRBD1,TRBV15,many,CATKGTVQETQYF,TGTGCCACCAAGGGGACAGTTCAAGAGACCCAGTACTTC
TRBJ2-7,.,TRBV6-5,many,CAIRDRLYEQYF,TGTGCCATACGGGACCGACTCTACGAGCAGTACTTC
TRBJ2-7,.,TRBV29-1,many,CSVENREGLYEQYF,TGCAGCGTTGAGAACCGGGAAGGTCTATACGAGCAGTACTTC
TRBJ2-2,TRBD1,TRBV7-9,few,CASGSGTGSGELFF,TGTGCCAGCGGCTCCGGGACAGGGTCCGGGGAGCTGTTTTTT
TRBJ2-1,TRBD2,TRBV3-1,many,CASSQDLAGSYNEQFF,TGTGCCAGCAGCCAAGATCTAGCGGGGTCCTACAATGAGCAGTTCTTC
TRBJ2-3,TRBD1,TRBV15,many,CATSPTAGTVTDTQYF,TGTGCCACCAGCCCAACAGCCGGGACAGTCACAGATACGCAGTATTTT
TRBJ2-7,TRBD2,TRBV7-2,.,CASSLSSGSFEQYF,TGTGCCAGCAGCTTATCTAGCGGGAGTTTTGAGCAGTACTTC
TRBJ2-7,.,TRBV4-3,.,CASSQAQGGYEQYF,TGCGCCAGCAGCCAAGCTCAGGGGGGGTACGAGCAGTACTTC
TRBJ2-7,.,TRBV20-1,many,CSARPLHYEQYF,TGCAGTGCTAGACCGCTCCACTACGAGCAGTACTTC
TRBJ2-1,.,TRBV3-1,many,CASSQEQPLYNEQFF,TGTGCCAGCAGCCAAGAACAGCCCCTTTACAATGAGCAGTTCTTC
TRBJ2-7,TRBD1,TRBV19,.,CASSPGGPYEQYF,TGTGCCAGTAGTCCAGGGGGCCCCTACGAGCAGTACTTC
TRBJ2-1,TRBD1,TRBV6-1,many,CASSAPLDRSIYNEQFF,TGTGCCAGCAGTGCCCCCCTGGACAGGTCCATCTACAATGAGCAGTTCTTC
TRBJ2-7,TRBD1,TRBV3-1,many,CASSQTARTGSYEQYF,TGTGCCAGCAGCCAGACAGCACGGACAGGGAGCTACGAGCAGTACTTC
TRBJ2-1,.,TRBV3-1,many,CASSQDPSWDNEQFF,TGTGCCAGCAGCCAAGATCCTAGTTGGGACAATGAGCAGTTCTTC
TRBJ2-7,.,TRBV6-5,many,CASSGTRQHEQYF,TGTGCCAGCAGCGGGACCCGCCAGCACGAGCAGTACTTC
TRBJ2-7,.,TRBV7-3,many,CASSLGTKSYEQYF,TGTGCCAGCAGCTTAGGGACCAAATCCTACGAGCAGTACTTC
TRBJ2-1,TRBD1,TRBV12-3/TRBV12-4,many,CASPGQGQLEQFF,TGTGCCAGCCCGGGACAGGGCCAACTTGAGCAGTTCTTC
TRBJ2-2,.,TRBV7-6,few,CASSPLPVNTGELFF,TGTGCCAGCAGCCCCCTTCCGGTGAACACCGGGGAGCTGTTTTTT
TRBJ1-1,.,TRBV2,many,CASSEWLGTEAFF,TGTGCCAGCAGTGAATGGTTGGGCACTGAAGCTTTCTTT
TRBJ2-1,.,TRBV9,many,CASSVGYSYNEQFF,TGTGCCAGCAGCGTAGGTTATTCCTACAATGAGCAGTTCTTC
TRBJ2-1,.,TRBV6-5,.,CASSSASHYNEQFF,TGTGCCAGCAGTTCCGCCTCCCACTACAATGAGCAGTTCTTC
TRBJ1-4,.,TRBV25-1,few,CASSRVLNEKLFF,TGTGCCAGTAGCCGGGTCCTTAATGAAAAACTGTTTTTT
TRBJ2-1,.,TRBV7-9,many,CASSLEVGFSYNEQFF,TGTGCCAGCAGCTTAGAGGTCGGCTTCTCCTACAATGAGCAGTTCTTC
TRBJ2-1,.,TRBV11-2,many,CASSLTAVRYNEQFF,TGTGCCAGCAGCTTGACGGCGGTCCGGTACAATGAGCAGTTCTTC
TRBJ2-5,TRBD2,TRBV29-1,.,CSAADPLAGGRGQETQYF,TGCAGCGCCGCCGACCCTCTAGCGGGAGGCCGGGGACAAGAGACCCAGTACTTC
TRBJ2-5,.,TRBV7-9,few,CASSSFYGVQETQYF,TGTGCCAGCAGCTCCTTTTACGGGGTTCAAGAGACCCAGTACTTC
TRBJ1-1,.,TRBV6-6,many,CASSYSTNTEAFF,TGTGCCAGCAGTTACTCGACGAACACTGAAGCTTTCTTT
TRBJ2-1,TRBD2,TRBV19,many,CASRTGWVAGDSKSTEQFF,TGTGCCAGTAGAACTGGGTGGGTAGCGGGAGATTCGAAGTCGACTGAGCAGTTCTTC
TRBJ1-1,TRBD1,TRBV5-1,many,CASSPGQPVTFMNTEAFF,TGCGCCAGCAGCCCGGGACAGCCGGTCACGTTCATGAACACTGAAGCTTTCTTT
TRBJ2-2,TRBD2,TRBV28,.,CASSLSGGRATGTGELFF,TGTGCCAGCAGTTTAAGTGGCGGGAGGGCCACGGGCACCGGGGAGCTGTTTTTT
TRBJ2-1,TRBD2,TRBV4-2,many,CASSQDATSGSNEQFF,TGTGCCAGCAGCCAAGATGCGACTAGCGGGAGTAATGAGCAGTTCTTC
TRBJ1-1,.,TRBV5-6,few,CASSLVASSEAFF,TGTGCCAGCAGCTTGGTGGCCAGCAGTGAAGCTTTCTTT